This entry is about one TCR beta chain. Trimming took 8 bases from V and 1 from J, leaving 9 bases between them. CDR1 is SGHRS and CDR2 is YFSETQ in the germline V gene. The CDR3 is 13 residues long. Per the original data handling: Amplification of reference gene primers provided the estimated nucleated cell counts. Sequencing was performed with immunoSEQ multiplex PCR; in TCRdb, only in-frame clones are kept and a portion is missing. The D gene and trimming were derived from the DNA, and the V and J assignments and clone size from that table. The sample yields 200,000 or so clones, around 85% seen once. This entry comes from a study of blood T cell repertoires in COVID-19. For the study at large: The United States, Italy and Spain provided the acute and convalescent COVID-19 samples. From T cells, B-cell-depleted T cells, or PBMCs came the material, which was cDNA or gDNA.

The receptor comes from a human donor with active or convalescent COVID-19. The donor label of this sample is uncertain. Sequencing used peripheral blood. The chain joins TRBV5-1 to TRBJ1-4; TRBD1 is a possible D gene (5 bases). CDR3 sequence: CASSGVTNEKLFF. CDR3 coding DNA: TGCGCCAGTTCGGGGGTAACTAATGAAAAACTGTTTTTT.